This T cell receptor (beta chain) was identified during a study of blood T cell repertoires in COVID-19. Study-wide background: Specimens from acute and convalescent COVID-19 originated in the United States, Italy and Spain. Sources were T cells, B-cell-depleted T cells, or PBMCs; the material itself was cDNA or gDNA.

This CDR3 has 13 amino acids. Germline loops: CDR1 LNHDA, CDR2 SQIVND (reference sequence). The ends lost 10 bases at V and 5 bases at J; junction bases unmatched: 8. Data came from immunoSEQ multiplex PCR; TCRdb stores just in-frame clones and leaves some out. The sample consists of roughly 300,000 clones, 89% of them appearing once. Sequencing used peripheral blood. The TCR was taken from a woman aged 30 to 39 with COVID-19, enrolled during active disease. The V gene is TRBV19, the J gene TRBJ2-5; 9 bases align to TRBD1. CDR3 region: CATRQGVGETQYF. CDR3 nucleotide sequence: TGTGCCACCAGACAGGGGGTAGGGGAGACCCAGTACTTC.